The sequence of this TCR beta chain was determined in a study of cytomegalovirus exposure and HLA in healthy donors. General study points: According to the study, approximately 150 TCR beta chains were cytomegalovirus-associated.

The PCR ran on 60 Vbeta and 13 Jbeta primers. Repertoires were generated with immunoSEQ multiplex PCR, while TCRdb's copy carries only in-frame clones and drops some. The sample shows approximately 100,000 clones, about 71% of them seen only once. A word on this clone: Its antigen is currently unknown.

What was sequenced was PBMCs. This receptor was identified in a woman aged 45-60 years in good health and CMV-seronegative.

The CDR3 nucleotides are TGTGCCAGCAGCCCAGGGACTATCGATGGCTACACCTTC. As protein: CASSPGTIDGYTF. The V gene is TRBV7-9, the J gene TRBJ1-2; D possibly corresponds to TRBD1 (5 bases). Trimming removed 5 bases at V and 6 bases at J, with 13 bases between. CDR3 length: 13 residues. Germline CDR1 reads SEHNR; CDR2 reads FQNEAQ (reference sequence). The full variable domain, completed using reference TRBV7-9 and TRBJ1-2, is DTGVSQNPRHKITKRGQNVTFRCDPISEHNRLYWYRQTLGQGPEFLTYFQNEAQLEKSRLLSDRFSAERPKGSFSTLEIQRTEQGDSAMYLCASSPGTIDGYTFGSGTRLTVV.